The 22 T cell receptor beta chains in this list originate from one sample, sequenced in a study of blood T cell repertoires in COVID-19. The table came from immunoSEQ multiplex PCR; TCRdb's copy has only in-frame clones and leaves some out. The table includes 250,000 or so clones, approximately 86% detected once. Sequences were obtained from peripheral blood. These receptors all stem from a man aged 25-40 years with active or convalescent COVID-19.

The V gene is TRBV2, the J gene TRBJ1-6; 10 nucleotides align to TRBD1. The CDR3 covers 14 residues. Germline CDR1 is SNHLY and CDR2 is FYNNEI. The ends lost 5 bases at V and 10 bases at J; junction bases unmatched: 5. CDR3 DNA sequence: TGTGCCAGCAGTAAGGGGACAGGGGTCTCACCCCTCCACTTT. Its translation is CASSKGTGVSPLHF.

This clone occurred a few times. This chain connects TRBV6-2 or TRBV6-3 to TRBJ1-2; D is unresolved. The CDR3 is 17 amino acids. V lost 0 bases and J 2 bases, leaving 16 bases between the germline ends. The germline V gene has CDR1 MNHEY and CDR2 SVGEGT. DNA for the CDR3: TGTGCCAGCAGTTACTCTCTAACAGAAAACCTGAACTATGGCTACACCTTC. Protein: CASSYSLTENLNYGYTF.

V usage is TRBV2 and J usage is TRBJ1-5; 9 nucleotides line up with TRBD1. CDR1 and CDR2 from the germline V gene are SNHLY and FYNNEI. The CDR3 covers 18 residues. V was clipped by 0 bases and J by 7 bases; unmatched bases: 13. The CDR3 region is CASSEALQWGQGWQPQHF. CDR3 in DNA: TGTGCCAGCAGTGAAGCGCTCCAGTGGGGACAGGGTTGGCAGCCCCAGCATTTT. The whole variable domain, filled in from reference TRBV2 and TRBJ1-5, reads EPEVTQTPSHQVTQMGQEVILRCVPISNHLYFYWYRQILGQKVEFLVSFYNNEISEKSEIFDDQFSVERPDGSNFTLKIRSTKLEDSAMYFCASSEALQWGQGWQPQHFGDGTRLSIL.

The chain recombines TRBV9 with TRBJ2-7; 8 bases are a match to TRBD1. Germline values: CDR1 SGDLS, CDR2 YYNGEE. With 2 bases clipped from V and 3 bases from J, the junction kept 7 bases outside the gene matches. CDR3 length: 15 residues. CDR3 coding DNA: TGTGCCAGCAGCGTCCTGGGGACAGGAGACTACGAGCAGTACTTC. This translates into CASSVLGTGDYEQYF.

The DNA of the CDR3 is TGTGCCTGGGAAAGGACAGGCAGCGCCTACGAGCAGTACTTC. Amino acids: CAWERTGSAYEQYF. This chain connects TRBV30 to TRBJ2-7; 7 nucleotides agree with TRBD1. The CDR3 has 14 residues. From germline, CDR1 is GTSNPN and CDR2 SVGIG (reference sequence). V was clipped by 5 bases and J by 2 bases; unmatched bases: 9.

The V call is TRBV7-2, the J call TRBJ2-3; 8 bases map to TRBD1. CDR1 SGHTA and CDR2 FQGNSA come from the germline V gene. After removal of 10 bases from V and 4 bases from J, the junction contained 10 bases not matched to a gene. This CDR3 has 14 residues. CDR3 nucleotides: TGTGCCATCTTGCAGGGGGCAGTGTCAGATACGCAGTATTTT. This codes for CAILQGAVSDTQYF.

The V call is TRBV7-9, the J call TRBJ1-2, with a tentative D call TRBD1 (5 bases). CDR1 is SEHNR and CDR2 is FQNEAQ in the germline V gene (reference sequence). The CDR3 length is 15 residues. Trimming took off 5 bases at V and 6 bases at J, with 19 bases between the two ends. In nucleotides, the CDR3 is TGTGCCAGCAGCCCACCTTGGGGTACGGGGGATGGCTACACCTTC. Translation: CASSPPWGTGDGYTF. The full variable domain, its missing parts supplied by reference TRBV7-9 and TRBJ1-2, is DTGVSQNPRHKITKRGQNVTFRCDPISEHNRLYWYRQTLGQGPEFLTYFQNEAQLEKSRLLSDRFSAERPKGSFSTLEIQRTEQGDSAMYLCASSPPWGTGDGYTFGSGTRLTVV.

J is TRBJ1-2 and V is TRBV6-5, with no clear D. The CDR3 runs 12 residues. Trimming cost V 6 bases and J 2 bases, with 7 bases left between them. Germline CDR1 reads MNHEY; CDR2 reads SVGAGI. The CDR3 loop is CASREKNYGYTF. The CDR3 bases are TGTGCCAGCAGGGAGAAAAACTATGGCTACACCTTC.

V usage is TRBV23-1 and J usage is TRBJ2-1, with TRBD1 identical over 9 bases. TRBV23-1 is given ORF status, its function remaining uncertain. J lost 3 bases, V lost 9 bases, and 6 bases had no gene match. The CDR3 length is 14 residues. CDR3 coding DNA: TGCGCCAGGAGGGGGGACAGGGACTACAATGAGCAGTTCTTC. It yields the protein CARRGDRDYNEQFF.

This clone was seen a few times. The rearrangement joins TRBV10-3 to TRBJ1-1; D remains ambiguous. Trimming took 6 bases from V and 1 from J, leaving 15 bases between them. Germline V gene sequence: CDR1 ENHRY, CDR2 SYGVKD. The CDR3 is made up of 15 amino acids. The CDR3 sequence: CAIRAEQLKNTEAFF. DNA of the CDR3: TGTGCCATCAGAGCCGAACAGCTAAAGAACACTGAAGCTTTCTTT.

The J gene is TRBJ2-5, the V gene TRBV4-1; 9 positions agree with TRBD2. The CDR3 has 15 residues. V lost 3 bases and J lost 5; bases outside the gene matches: 7. Per the germline V gene, CDR1 is MGHRA and CDR2 is YSYEKL. In DNA, the CDR3 is TGCGCCAGCAGCCAGGCTAGCGGGGTTTATGAGACCCAGTACTTC. It is translated as CASSQASGVYETQYF.

The chain combines TRBV10-3 with TRBJ2-1, with D unclear. Germline V lookup: CDR1 ENHRY, CDR2 SYGVKD. V lost 8 bases, J lost 5 bases, and 10 bases lay in between. There are 12 residues in the CDR3. CDR3 sequence: CAILDENNEQFF. The DNA of the CDR3 is TGTGCCATCTTAGATGAGAACAATGAGCAGTTCTTC.

This sequence joins TRBV7-8 and TRBJ1-3; possibly TRBD1 for D (5 bases). V lost 5 bases to trimming and J lost 3 bases, with 23 bases between them. Germline V gene lookup returns CDR1 SGHVS and CDR2 FQNEAQ. This CDR3 is built from 18 residues. The CDR3 loop is CASSAHLGQGGFGNTIYF. For the CDR3, the DNA is TGTGCCAGCAGCGCCCACTTGGGCCAGGGAGGCTTTGGAAACACCATATATTTT.

The chain joins TRBV9 to TRBJ2-3; no definite D call. CDR1 SGDLS and CDR2 YYNGEE come from the germline V gene. This CDR3 has 13 residues. Trimming removed 3 bases at V and 4 bases at J, with 9 bases between. The CDR3 reads CASSAAVPDTQYF. In DNA, the CDR3 is TGTGCCAGCAGCGCCGCGGTGCCAGATACGCAGTATTTT.

The chain recombines TRBV30 with TRBJ2-1; 10 bases agree with TRBD1. V trimming: 4 bases; J trimming: 14 bases; junction bases outside the gene matches: 8. Germline CDR1 and CDR2: GTSNPN and SVGIG (reference sequence). The CDR3 loop spans 12 amino acids. CDR3 protein: CAWNPDRGQEFF. The DNA of the CDR3 is TGTGCCTGGAATCCCGACAGGGGGCAAGAGTTCTTC.

Regarding this clone: This same CDR3 is encoded by further DNA sequences in the sample. The genes are TRBV12-3 or TRBV12-4 and TRBJ1-2; D unclear. Between the trimmed V and J ends, which lost 1 base and 2 bases, there was a span of 5 bases. The CDR3 runs 13 residues. This chain's CDR3 is CASSLVRNYGYTF. For the CDR3, the DNA is TGTGCCAGCAGTTTAGTCAGGAACTATGGCTACACCTTC.

The chain employs TRBV12-5 and TRBJ2-3; 7 bases match TRBD1. This CDR3 is built from 14 residues. The trim removed 2 bases at V and 1 base at J, leaving 0 bases unmatched. Germline V gene data show CDR1 as LGHNT and CDR2 as FRNRAP. DNA for the CDR3: TGTGCTAGTGGTTTGACAGGGGGCACAGATACGCAGTATTTT. Translation gives CASGLTGGTDTQYF.

The genes are TRBV3-1 (or the pseudogene TRBV3-2) and TRBJ2-6, with 13 bases identical to TRBD2. Germline CDR1 and CDR2: LGHDT and YNNKEL (reference sequence). The V segment lost 2 bases and the J segment 0 bases; nucleotides outside the gene matches: 4. The CDR3 is 19 amino acids. As DNA, the CDR3 is TGTGCCAGCAGCCAACCCGGACTAGCGGGGGCCTCTGGGGCCAACGTCCTGACTTTC. Residues: CASSQPGLAGASGANVLTF.

This rearrangement joins TRBV19 to TRBJ1-5, with TRBD1 as a possible D gene (6 bases). Germline V gene lookup returns CDR1 LNHDA and CDR2 SQIVND (reference sequence). V was shortened by 9 bases and J by 6 bases, with 27 bases between the two germline ends. The CDR3 extends over 17 amino acids. This CDR3 is CARPNRGGSGVGQPQHF. DNA for the CDR3: TGTGCCAGACCGAACCGTGGGGGCAGTGGGGTAGGTCAGCCCCAGCATTTT.

V and J are TRBV28 and TRBJ1-4; D unclear. Per the germline V gene, CDR1 is MDHEN and CDR2 is SYDVKM. CDR3 length: 11 amino acids. V was shortened by 8 bases and J by 4 bases, with 5 bases between the two germline ends. CDR3 protein: CASHGNEKLFF. As DNA, the CDR3 is TGTGCCAGCCACGGTAATGAAAAACTGTTTTTT. Full variable domain (missing parts from reference TRBV28 and TRBJ1-4): DVKVTQSSRYLVKRTGEKVFLECVQDMDHENMFWYRQDPGLGLRLIYFSYDVKMKEKGDIPEGYSVSREKKERFSLILESASTNQTSMYLCASHGNEKLFFGSGTQLSVL.

CDR3 amino acids: CASSLIPLTGDNTGELFF. In nucleotides, the CDR3 is TGCGCCAGCAGCTTGATACCCTTGACAGGGGACAACACCGGGGAGCTGTTTTTT. The V gene is TRBV5-1, the J gene TRBJ2-2; 8 nucleotides agree with TRBD1. V was clipped by 1 base and J by 2 bases; unmatched bases: 10. Looked up from germline, CDR1 is SGHRS and CDR2 is YFSETQ. The CDR3 sequence is 18 residues long.

The chain employs TRBV9 and TRBJ1-1; 9 positions agree with TRBD1. Germline V lookup: CDR1 SGDLS, CDR2 YYNGEE. The CDR3 has 13 residues. V gave up 4 bases and J gave up 10 bases; unmatched junction bases: 8. Written as DNA, the CDR3 is TGTGCCAGCAGCTTGGGACAGGGTTATGGAGCTTTCTTT. Its protein product is CASSLGQGYGAFF.